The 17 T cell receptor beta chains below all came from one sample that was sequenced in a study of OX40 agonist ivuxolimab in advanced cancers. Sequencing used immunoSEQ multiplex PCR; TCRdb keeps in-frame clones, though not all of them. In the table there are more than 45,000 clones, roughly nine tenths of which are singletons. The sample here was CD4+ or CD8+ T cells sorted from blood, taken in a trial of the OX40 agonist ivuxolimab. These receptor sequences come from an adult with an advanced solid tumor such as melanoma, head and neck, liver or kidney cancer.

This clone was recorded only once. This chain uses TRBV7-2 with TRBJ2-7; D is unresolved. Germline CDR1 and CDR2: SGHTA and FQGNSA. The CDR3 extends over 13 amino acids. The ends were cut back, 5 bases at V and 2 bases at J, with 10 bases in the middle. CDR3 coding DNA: TGTGCCAGCAGCCCAGGACCCGCCTACGAGCAGTACGTC. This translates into CASSPGPAYEQYV.

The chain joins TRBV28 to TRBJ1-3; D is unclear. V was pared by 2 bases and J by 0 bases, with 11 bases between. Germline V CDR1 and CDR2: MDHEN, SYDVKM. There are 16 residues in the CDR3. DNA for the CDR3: TGTGCCAGCAGTTTACCCGTTGGCAGCTCTGGAAACACCATATATTTT. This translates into CASSLPVGSSGNTIYF. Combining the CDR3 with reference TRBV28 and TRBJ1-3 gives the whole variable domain DVKVTQSSRYLVKRTGEKVFLECVQDMDHENMFWYRQDPGLGLRLIYFSYDVKMKEKGDIPEGYSVSREKKERFSLILESASTNQTSMYLCASSLPVGSSGNTIYFGEGSWLTVV.

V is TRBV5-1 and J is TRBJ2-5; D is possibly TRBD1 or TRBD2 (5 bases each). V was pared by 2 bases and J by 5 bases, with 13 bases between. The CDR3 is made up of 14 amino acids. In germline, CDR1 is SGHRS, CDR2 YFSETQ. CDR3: CASSFGTRYETQYF. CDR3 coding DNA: TGCGCCAGCAGCTTCGGGACCCGTTATGAGACCCAGTACTTC.

The CDR3 region has the DNA TGTGCCAGCAGCGTCCGGGACTCTAAGGGTGAGCAGTTCTTC. Protein product: CASSVRDSKGEQFF. V usage is TRBV9 and J usage is TRBJ2-1; the D gene is possibly TRBD2 (6 bases). Germline CDR1 SGDLS, CDR2 YYNGEE. The V end was cut by 2 bases, the J end by 9 bases, with 15 bases between. The CDR3 contains 14 residues.

This CDR3 is CASSLGDSSYEQYF. As DNA, the CDR3 is TGCGCCAGCAGCTTGGGGGACAGCTCCTACGAGCAGTACTTC. The J gene is TRBJ2-7, the V gene TRBV5-1, with 7 bases lining up with TRBD1. CDR1 and CDR2 (germline): SGHRS, YFSETQ. V was pared by 0 bases and J by 0 bases, with 0 bases of the junction left unmatched. The CDR3 loop spans 14 amino acids.

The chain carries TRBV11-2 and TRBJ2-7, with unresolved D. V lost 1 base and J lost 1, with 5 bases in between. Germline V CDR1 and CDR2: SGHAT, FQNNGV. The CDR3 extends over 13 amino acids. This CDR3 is CASSLAGSYEQYV. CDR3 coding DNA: TGTGCCAGCAGCTTAGCCGGATCCTACGAGCAGTACGTC.

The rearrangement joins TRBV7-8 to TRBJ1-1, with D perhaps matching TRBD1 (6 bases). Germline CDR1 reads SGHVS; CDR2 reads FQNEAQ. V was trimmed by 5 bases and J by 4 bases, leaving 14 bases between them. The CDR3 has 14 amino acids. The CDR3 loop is CASSVTGFRTEAFF. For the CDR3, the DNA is TGTGCCAGCAGCGTTACAGGGTTTCGCACTGAAGCTTTCTTT.

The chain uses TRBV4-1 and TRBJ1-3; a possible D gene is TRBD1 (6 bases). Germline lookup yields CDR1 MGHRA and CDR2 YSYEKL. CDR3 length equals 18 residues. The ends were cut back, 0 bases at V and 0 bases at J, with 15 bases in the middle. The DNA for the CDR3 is TGCGCCAGCAGCCAAGATTCCTCGGGGGCTCTCTCTGGAAACACCATATATTTT. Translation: CASSQDSSGALSGNTIYF.

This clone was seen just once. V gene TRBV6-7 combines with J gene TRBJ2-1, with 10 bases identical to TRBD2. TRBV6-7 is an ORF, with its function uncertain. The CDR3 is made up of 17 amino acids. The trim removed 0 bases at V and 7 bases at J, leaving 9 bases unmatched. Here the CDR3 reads CASSYSKPSGRSNEQFF. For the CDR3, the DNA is TGTGCCAGCAGTTACTCGAAGCCTAGCGGGAGATCGAATGAGCAGTTCTTC.

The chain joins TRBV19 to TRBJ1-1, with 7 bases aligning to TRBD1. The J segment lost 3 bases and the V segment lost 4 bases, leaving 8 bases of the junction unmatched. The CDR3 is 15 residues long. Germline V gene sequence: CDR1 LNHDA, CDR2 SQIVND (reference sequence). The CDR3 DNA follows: TGTGCCAGTAGTAACGACAGGGTTGGGGACACTGAAGCTTTCTTT. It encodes CASSNDRVGDTEAFF.

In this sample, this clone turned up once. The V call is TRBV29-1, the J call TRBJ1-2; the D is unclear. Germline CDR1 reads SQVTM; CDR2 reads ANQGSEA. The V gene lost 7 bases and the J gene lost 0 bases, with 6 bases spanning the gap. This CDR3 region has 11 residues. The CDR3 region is CSGKANYGYTF. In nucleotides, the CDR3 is TGCAGCGGTAAAGCTAACTATGGCTACACCTTC.

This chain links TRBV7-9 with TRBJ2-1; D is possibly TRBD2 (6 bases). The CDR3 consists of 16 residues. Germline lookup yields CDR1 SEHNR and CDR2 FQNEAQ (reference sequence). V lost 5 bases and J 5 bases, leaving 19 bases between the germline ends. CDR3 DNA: TGTGCCAGCAGCCTCCTCTTGGAGGGCCGGGACAATGAGCAGTTCTTC. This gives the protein CASSLLLEGRDNEQFF. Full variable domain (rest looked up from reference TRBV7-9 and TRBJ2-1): DTGVSQNPRHKITKRGQNVTFRCDPISEHNRLYWYRQTLGQGPEFLTYFQNEAQLEKSRLLSDRFSAERPKGSFSTLEIQRTEQGDSAMYLCASSLLLEGRDNEQFFGPGTRLTVL.

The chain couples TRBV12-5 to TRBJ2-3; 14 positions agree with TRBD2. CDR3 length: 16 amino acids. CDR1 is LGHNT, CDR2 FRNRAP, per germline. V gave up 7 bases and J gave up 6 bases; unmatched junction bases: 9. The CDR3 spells CASAPGGLAGADTQYF. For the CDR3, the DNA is TGTGCTAGTGCCCCCGGGGGACTAGCGGGAGCGGATACGCAGTATTTT.

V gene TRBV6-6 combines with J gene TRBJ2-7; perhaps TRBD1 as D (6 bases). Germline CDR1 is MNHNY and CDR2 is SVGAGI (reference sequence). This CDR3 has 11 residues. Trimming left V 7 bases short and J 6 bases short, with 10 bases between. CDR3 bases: TGTGCCAGCAAGGGGGAAAGCGAGCAGTACTTC. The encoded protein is CASKGESEQYF.

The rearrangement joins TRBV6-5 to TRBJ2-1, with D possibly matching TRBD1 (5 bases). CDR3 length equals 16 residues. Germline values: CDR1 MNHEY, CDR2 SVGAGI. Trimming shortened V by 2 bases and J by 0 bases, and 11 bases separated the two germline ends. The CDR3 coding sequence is TGTGCCAGCAGTTACGACGGGCAGGGCTCCTACAATGAGCAGTTCTTC. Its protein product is CASSYDGQGSYNEQFF.

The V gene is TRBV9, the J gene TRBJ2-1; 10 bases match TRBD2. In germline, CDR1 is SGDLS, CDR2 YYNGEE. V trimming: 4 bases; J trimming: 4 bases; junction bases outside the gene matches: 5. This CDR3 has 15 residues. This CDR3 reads CASSPQRGGYNEQFF. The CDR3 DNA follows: TGTGCCAGCAGCCCTCAGCGGGGGGGTTACAATGAGCAGTTCTTC.

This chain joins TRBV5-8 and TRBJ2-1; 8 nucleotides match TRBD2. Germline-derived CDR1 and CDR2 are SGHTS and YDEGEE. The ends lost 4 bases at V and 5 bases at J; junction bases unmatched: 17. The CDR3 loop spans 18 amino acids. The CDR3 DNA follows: TGTGCCAGCAGCCGGGGGGGCAGGGACGGGACGGCAGACAATGAGCAGTTCTTC. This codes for CASSRGGRDGTADNEQFF.